This entry describes one TCR beta chain. The sample belongs to a study of blood T cell repertoires in COVID-19. Study overall: Samples of COVID-19 (acute and convalescent) were obtained from the United States, Italy and Spain. Nucleic acid was either cDNA or gDNA, and it came from T cells, B-cell-depleted T cells, or PBMCs.

Measured with immunoSEQ multiplex PCR; TCRdb has only the in-frame clones, and not every one. The table includes about 360,000 clones, more than 85% detected once. J was trimmed by 4 bases and V by 5 bases; bases with no gene match: 4. Germline V gives CDR1 SGHDN, CDR2 FVKESK. The CDR3 loop spans 14 amino acids. The chain recombines TRBV14 with TRBJ1-2; TRBD1 agrees at 10 bases. The clonotype comes from a human donor in a cohort sampled during active COVID-19. Sequenced sample: peripheral blood. As DNA, the CDR3 is TGTGCCAGCAGCTGGACAGGGGGAGGCTATGGCTACACCTTC. This codes for CASSWTGGGYGYTF.